The T cell receptor (beta chain) under discussion was sequenced for a study of blood T cell repertoires in COVID-19. Turning to the study itself: The analysed material was cDNA or gDNA that came from T cells, B-cell-depleted T cells, or PBMCs.

V was shortened by 0 bases and J by 3 bases, with 3 bases between the two germline ends. This CDR3 region has 13 residues. In the authors' methods: Nucleated cell number was recorded as an estimate derived from reference gene primer amplification. Profiled with immunoSEQ multiplex PCR; TCRdb holds only in-frame clones, not every one. D and trimming were read from the DNA, whereas the V and J calls and clone size are those reported in that table. The repertoire consists of 40,000 or so clones, with more than 80% occurring once and the leading ten covering more than 8.5%. The chain couples TRBV12-3 or TRBV12-4 to TRBJ1-5; D not resolved. The material sequenced was peripheral blood. The sequence was collected from a man aged 60 to 69 in a cohort sampled during active COVID-19. CDR3 nucleotides: TGTGCCAGCAGTTTAGCCTCCAATCAGCCCCAGCATTTT. Protein product: CASSLASNQPQHF.